This note documents a single T cell receptor (beta chain) sequence. Profiling relied on immunoSEQ multiplex PCR, and the TCRdb table lists in-frame clones only, not all of them. The top ten clones hold 27% of a sample with 100,000 to 150,000 clones, 85% of them seen once. These data originate in a study of blood T cell repertoires in COVID-19. At the level of the study: Samples came from the United States, Italy and Spain, spanning acute and convalescent COVID-19.

V was pared by 4 bases and J by 2 bases, with 4 bases of the junction left unmatched. The CDR3 runs to 16 residues. Germline assignment: CDR1 WNHNN and CDR2 SYGVQD (reference sequence). The sequence was collected from a woman aged 80 or over with acute or convalescent COVID-19. The gene calls are TRBV10-1 and TRBJ2-2; TRBD1 aligns across 10 bases. The sequenced sample was peripheral blood. In DNA form, the CDR3 reads TGCGCCAGCAGTGGAGGGACAGGGGCAAACACCGGGGAGCTGTTTTTT. Its translation is CASSGGTGANTGELFF.